What follows are 25 T cell receptor beta chains derived from one specimen sequenced in a study of cytotoxic CD8 clonotypes in ibrutinib-treated CLL. The protocol was immunoSEQ multiplex PCR, while the TCRdb copy is restricted to in-frame clones and leaves out a portion. The sample shows over 150,000 clones, about four fifths of them seen only once. Here the sequenced sample was PBMCs, taken after 12 months of ibrutinib treatment. These TCRs come from a human donor with chronic lymphocytic leukemia.

The chain is built from TRBV6-6 and TRBJ2-2; either TRBD1 or TRBD2 may supply D (5 bases each). V was trimmed by 5 bases and J by 5 bases, leaving 15 bases between them. CDR1 and CDR2 (germline): MNHNY, SVGAGI (reference sequence). The CDR3 covers 15 residues. CDR3 bases: TGTGCCAGCAGTAGGGACGTTAGTAGGACCGGGGAGCTGTTTTTT. Encoded protein: CASSRDVSRTGELFF.

The chain has TRBV18 and TRBJ1-5, with 7 bases fitting TRBD1. The CDR3 covers 15 residues. Germline CDR1 KGHSH, CDR2 LQKENI. V lost 6 bases to trimming and J lost 5 bases; unmatched junction nucleotides: 10. CDR3: CASSRTQGGDQPQHF. For the CDR3, the DNA is TGTGCCAGCTCGCGGACCCAGGGGGGGGATCAGCCCCAGCATTTT.

This clone was detected once. The chain recombines TRBV7-2 with TRBJ1-1, with D unclear. The germline V and J ends were trimmed by 4 bases and 0 bases, with 12 bases remaining between them. This CDR3 has 15 residues. CDR1 and CDR2 (germline): SGHTA, FQGNSA. The CDR3 bases are TGTGCCAGCAGCTCCCCAATCCGAATGAACACTGAAGCTTTCTTT. Its protein product is CASSSPIRMNTEAFF.

The V call is TRBV5-1, the J call TRBJ1-1; no clear D gene. This CDR3 spans 15 amino acids. The V end lost 1 base, the J end lost 3 bases, and 13 bases lay between the germline ends. The germline V gene has CDR1 SGHRS and CDR2 YFSETQ. CDR3 nucleotide sequence: TGCGCCAGCAGCTTGACGGGAAAGGCGGACACTGAAGCTTTCTTT. It yields the protein CASSLTGKADTEAFF.

This chain joins TRBV11-3 and TRBJ1-5; D not resolved. The CDR3 consists of 19 residues. Between the trimmed V and J ends, which lost 2 bases and 7 bases, there was a span of 27 bases. The germline V gene has CDR1 SGHNT and CDR2 YENEEA. The CDR3 protein is CASSLLFIWRQPGSQPQHF. CDR3 coding DNA: TGTGCCAGCAGCTTATTATTTATTTGGCGGCAGCCCGGGAGCCAGCCCCAGCATTTT.

CDR3 coding DNA: TGTGCCAGCAGCTTAGGCCCGCGGGAGAGGGAGACCCAGTACTTC. This gives the protein CASSLGPRERETQYF. The genes are TRBV7-2 and TRBJ2-5, with 7 bases that match TRBD2. V lost 1 base, J lost 5 bases, and 7 bases stayed unmatched. This CDR3 has 15 residues. The germline V gene encodes CDR1 SGHTA and CDR2 FQGNSA.

This clone appeared once. The gene calls are TRBV10-2 and TRBJ2-2; D is possibly TRBD1 (7 bases). From germline, CDR1 is WSHSY and CDR2 SAAADI. This CDR3 comprises 17 residues. V gave up 6 bases and J gave up 10 bases, with 27 bases separating them. CDR3 sequence (DNA): TGCGCCAGCAGACCCTCAGGGGGGTTAAGGTATCGGGTGGAGCTGTTTTTT. Amino acid sequence: CASRPSGGLRYRVELFF.

This rearrangement joins TRBV2 to TRBJ1-2; TRBD1 matches at 8 bases. CDR1 and CDR2 from the germline V gene are SNHLY and FYNNEI. The CDR3 loop spans 20 amino acids. With V trimmed by 0 bases and J by 7 bases, 22 bases remained unmatched. DNA of the CDR3: TGTGCCAGCAGTGAAGCGCTTCGTGTGCGGCGGGGCGACAGGGGCTTTGGCTACACCTTC. It is translated as CASSEALRVRRGDRGFGYTF.

The chain carries TRBV7-9 and TRBJ2-1, with 9 bases aligning to TRBD1. CDR1 is SEHNR, CDR2 FQNEAQ, per germline (reference sequence). V shed 2 bases, J shed 5 bases, and the junction held 10 bases outside the gene matches. The CDR3 covers 17 residues. In nucleotides, the CDR3 is TGTGCCAGCAGCTTAAAACCCCAAAGACAGGGGGACAATGAGCAGTTCTTC. This encodes CASSLKPQRQGDNEQFF.

This rearrangement joins TRBV28 to TRBJ2-2; D is unclear. The ends were cut back, 2 bases at V and 4 bases at J, with 11 bases in the middle. The V gene's germline CDR1 is MDHEN and CDR2 SYDVKM. The length of the CDR3 is 15 residues. The CDR3 reads CASSLPEKRTGELFF. The DNA of the CDR3 is TGTGCCAGCAGTTTACCCGAAAAGCGCACCGGGGAGCTGTTTTTT.

This clone was recorded only once. The CDR3 sequence: CASSPDPSGGAYEQYF. Written as DNA, the CDR3 is TGCGCCAGCAGCCCCGATCCGAGCGGGGGGGCTTACGAGCAGTACTTC. The rearrangement joins TRBV4-3 to TRBJ2-7; 10 nucleotides line up with TRBD2. Per the germline V gene, CDR1 is LGHNA and CDR2 is YSLEER. The length of the CDR3 is 16 residues. Trimming at V came to 4 bases and at J to 4 bases, leaving 10 bases not matched to a gene.

The chain uses TRBV5-1 and TRBJ1-2; D is unresolved. The V and J ends lost 0 bases and 6 bases respectively, with 21 bases between them. CDR3 size: 17 residues. CDR1 is SGHRS, CDR2 YFSETQ, per germline. The CDR3: CASSLDSSAPYYNGYTF. CDR3 bases: TGCGCCAGCAGCTTGGATTCGTCCGCACCCTATTATAATGGCTACACCTTC.

The chain joins TRBV7-2 to TRBJ2-3; the match to TRBD2 covers 9 bases. After removal of 5 bases from V and 6 bases from J, the junction contained 6 bases not matched to a gene. CDR1 is SGHTA and CDR2 is FQGNSA in the germline V gene. The CDR3 loop spans 14 amino acids. This CDR3 is CASSTRGGRDTQYF. As DNA, the CDR3 is TGTGCCAGCAGCACGCGGGGGGGCCGGGATACGCAGTATTTT.

The V and J genes are TRBV15 and TRBJ1-2, with 10 bases fitting TRBD1. J lost 4 bases, V lost 3 bases, and 5 bases had no gene match. CDR1 is LNHNV, CDR2 YYDKDF, per germline (reference sequence). CDR3 size: 15 residues. In DNA, the CDR3 is TGTGCCACCAGCAGCCCGGACAGGGGGGGCTATGGCTACACCTTC. Translation: CATSSPDRGGYGYTF.

The chain couples TRBV10-3 to TRBJ1-1, with 10 bases lining up with TRBD1. Germline CDR1 reads ENHRY; CDR2 reads SYGVKD. The J segment lost 1 base and the V segment lost 10 bases, leaving 6 bases of the junction unmatched. The CDR3 totals 14 residues. CDR3 DNA: TGTGCCACGAGAAGACAGGGGGCGAACACTGAAGCTTTCTTT. It specifies CATRRQGANTEAFF.

This clone has only a few counts. The rearrangement joins TRBV29-1 to TRBJ1-2; 7 bases match TRBD1. Germline V lookup: CDR1 SQVTM, CDR2 ANQGSEA. Losses at the gene ends were 5 bases for V and 5 bases for J; bases not matched to a gene: 5. The CDR3 runs 12 residues. In DNA, the CDR3 is TGCAGCGTTCACAGGGGCCTGTATGGCTACACCTTC. Translating gives CSVHRGLYGYTF.

V usage is TRBV6-6 and J usage is TRBJ2-7; 7 positions agree with TRBD2. Germline lookup yields CDR1 MNHNY and CDR2 SVGAGI (reference sequence). There are 14 residues in the CDR3. The V gene end was trimmed by 7 bases and the J gene end by 2 bases; junction bases not matched to a gene: 8. CDR3 coding DNA: TGTGCCAGCACGGGAGCGGGAAACCCCTACGAGCAGTACTTC. It encodes CASTGAGNPYEQYF.

A few counts support this clone. This sequence joins TRBV18 and TRBJ2-5; no reliable D call. V was shortened by 2 bases and J by 2 bases, with 6 bases between the two germline ends. Looked up from germline, CDR1 is KGHSH and CDR2 is LQKENI. CDR3 length: 13 amino acids. The DNA for the CDR3 is TGTGCCAGCTCACCAAGGCAGCAAGAGACCCAGTACTTC. Encoded protein: CASSPRQQETQYF.

The V and J genes are TRBV25-1 and TRBJ2-1; TRBD1 is a possible D gene (6 bases). Germline V gene sequence: CDR1 MGHDK, CDR2 SYGVNS. The CDR3 is 15 residues long. The V end was cut by 6 bases, the J end by 0 bases, with 12 bases between. The CDR3 sequence is CASSQGGASYNEQFF. The CDR3 DNA reads as TGTGCCAGCAGCCAAGGGGGTGCCTCCTACAATGAGCAGTTCTTC.

The chain is built from TRBV5-1 and TRBJ1-2; no clear D. The CDR3 contains 12 residues. V was clipped by 3 bases and J by 6 bases, with 9 bases between them. CDR1 is SGHRS and CDR2 is YFSETQ in the germline V gene. The CDR3 sequence: CASSYETDGYTF. The DNA for the CDR3 is TGCGCCAGCAGCTATGAAACCGATGGCTACACCTTC.

The chain joins TRBV7-8 to TRBJ2-7; D might be TRBD1 or TRBD2, each matching 6 bases. Per germline, CDR1 SGHVS and CDR2 FQNEAQ. The ends were cut back, 5 bases at V and 7 bases at J, with 18 bases in the middle. The CDR3 is made up of 14 amino acids. The CDR3 DNA reads as TGTGCCAGCAGCCGGGGGCAGGGCCGGAAGGAGCAGTACTTC. This encodes CASSRGQGRKEQYF.

CDR3 protein: CASSIEVSGWKGRYQPQHF. DNA of the CDR3: TGTGCCAGTAGTATTGAAGTGTCAGGGTGGAAAGGGCGGTATCAGCCCCAGCATTTT. This rearrangement joins TRBV19 to TRBJ1-5, with TRBD1 as a possible D gene (5 bases). The germline V gene encodes CDR1 LNHDA and CDR2 SQIVND (reference sequence). The CDR3 is 19 residues long. The V end lost 3 bases, the J end lost 5 bases, and 26 bases lay between the germline ends.

The V gene is TRBV5-6, the J gene TRBJ2-7; TRBD1 or TRBD2 may be the D gene (6 bases each). Between the trimmed V and J ends, which lost 0 bases and 4 bases, there was a span of 14 bases. Germline CDR1 and CDR2: SGHDT and YYEEEE. The CDR3 sequence is 15 residues long. The CDR3 here is CASSLAGGTKYEQYF. CDR3 DNA sequence: TGTGCCAGCAGCTTGGCCGGAGGGACAAAATACGAGCAGTACTTC.

This chain connects TRBV7-2 to TRBJ1-1; the match to TRBD1 covers 7 bases. Germline V gives CDR1 SGHTA, CDR2 FQGNSA. The trim removed 3 bases at V and 2 bases at J, leaving 3 bases unmatched. This CDR3 is built from 14 residues. The CDR3 DNA reads TGTGCCAGCAGCTTTCAGGGGGGAAACACTGAAGCTTTCTTT. It codes for CASSFQGGNTEAFF.

This sequence joins TRBV9 and TRBJ2-2; 12 bases agree with TRBD1. The CDR3 length is 14 residues. CDR1 is SGDLS and CDR2 is YYNGEE in the germline V gene. V lost 3 bases to trimming and J lost 9 bases; unmatched junction nucleotides: 3. CDR3 DNA: TGTGCCAGCAGCGCCGGGACAGGGGGCCGGGAGCTGTTTTTT. Its translation is CASSAGTGGRELFF.